A selection of T cell receptor beta chains follows, all from one sample in a study of cytomegalovirus exposure and HLA in healthy donors. Repertoires were generated with immunoSEQ multiplex PCR, while TCRdb's copy carries only in-frame clones and drops some. Of some 190,000 clones in the sample, around 67% are singletons; the top ten hold about 3%. Sequenced input: PBMCs. These receptors were collected from a woman aged 30 to 39 in good health and CMV-seropositive. The CDR3 runs from the conserved cysteine through the conserved F or W. The order of the fields is J gene, clone size, D gene, V gene, CDR3 protein, CDR3 DNA. A D gene is named only where the DNA matches it firmly. Clone size is not always given. Where it is, it says once, few, many or a class for expanded clones.

j_call: TRBJ2-3; clone_size: NA; d_call: NA; v_call: TRBV14; cdr3_aa: CASSQRPESTDTQYF; cdr3_nt: TGTGCCAGCAGCCAACGCCCTGAGAGCACAGATACGCAGTATTTT
j_call: TRBJ1-5; clone_size: NA; d_call: NA; v_call: TRBV19; cdr3_aa: CASSIAAGETQPQHF; cdr3_nt: TGTGCCAGTAGTATAGCGGCAGGGGAGACTCAGCCCCAGCATTTT
j_call: TRBJ2-5; clone_size: NA; d_call: NA; v_call: TRBV5-4; cdr3_aa: CASSWKISGIQETQYF; cdr3_nt: TGTGCCAGCAGCTGGAAAATCAGCGGTATCCAAGAGACCCAGTACTTC
j_call: TRBJ1-1; clone_size: few; d_call: NA; v_call: TRBV18; cdr3_aa: CASSSQNTEAFF; cdr3_nt: TGTGCCAGCTCCTCACAGAACACTGAAGCTTTCTTT
j_call: TRBJ2-1; clone_size: NA; d_call: NA; v_call: TRBV12-2; cdr3_aa: CASRSIRQGVYNEQFF; cdr3_nt: TGTGCAAGTCGCTCAATAAGACAGGGAGTCTACAATGAGCAGTTCTTC
j_call: TRBJ2-5; clone_size: NA; d_call: TRBD2; v_call: TRBV28; cdr3_aa: CASSSILKREGQETQYF; cdr3_nt: TGTGCTAGCAGTTCCATTTTGAAGCGGGAGGGGCAAGAGACCCAGTACTTC
j_call: TRBJ1-2; clone_size: NA; d_call: NA; v_call: TRBV6-1; cdr3_aa: CASRTPSVGYGYTF; cdr3_nt: TGTGCCAGCAGAACGCCATCGGTTGGCTATGGCTACACCTTC
j_call: TRBJ2-7; clone_size: NA; d_call: TRBD2; v_call: TRBV6-5; cdr3_aa: CASSTGAGGIHEQYF; cdr3_nt: TGTGCCAGCAGTACGGGAGCGGGAGGGATCCACGAGCAGTACTTC
j_call: TRBJ2-7; clone_size: NA; d_call: TRBD2; v_call: TRBV7-2; cdr3_aa: CASSLGGSGRSEQYF; cdr3_nt: TGTGCCAGCAGCTTAGGGGGTAGCGGGAGGTCCGAGCAGTACTTC
j_call: TRBJ1-5; clone_size: NA; d_call: NA; v_call: TRBV19; cdr3_aa: CASSISQGSNQPQHF; cdr3_nt: TGTGCCAGTAGTATATCCCAGGGGAGCAATCAGCCCCAGCATTTT
j_call: TRBJ1-4; clone_size: NA; d_call: NA; v_call: TRBV28; cdr3_aa: CASSWGSGKEKLFF; cdr3_nt: TGTGCCAGCAGTTGGGGTTCGGGAAAAGAAAAACTGTTTTTT
j_call: TRBJ2-3; clone_size: NA; d_call: NA; v_call: TRBV10-3; cdr3_aa: CASSTFSSTDTQYF; cdr3_nt: TGTGCCAGCTCGACATTTTCTAGCACAGATACGCAGTATTTT
j_call: TRBJ2-7; clone_size: NA; d_call: NA; v_call: TRBV6-6; cdr3_aa: CASSGDGGSYEQYF; cdr3_nt: TGTGCCAGCAGTGGGGACGGGGGCTCCTACGAGCAGTACTTC
j_call: TRBJ2-5; clone_size: NA; d_call: NA; v_call: TRBV6-6; cdr3_aa: CANLVAGARRKTQYF; cdr3_nt: TGTGCCAACCTGGTCGCAGGGGCTAGAAGGAAGACCCAGTACTTC
j_call: TRBJ2-3; clone_size: NA; d_call: NA; v_call: TRBV28; cdr3_aa: CASSSRGDTQYF; cdr3_nt: TGTGCCAGCAGTTCCAGGGGTGATACGCAGTATTTT
j_call: TRBJ2-3; clone_size: once; d_call: NA; v_call: TRBV13; cdr3_aa: CASSSRATSTDTQYF; cdr3_nt: TGTGCCAGCAGCTCCCGAGCGACTAGCACAGATACGCAGTATTTT
j_call: TRBJ1-2; clone_size: NA; d_call: TRBD1; v_call: TRBV19; cdr3_aa: CASSPGTGGGYTF; cdr3_nt: TGTGCCAGTAGTCCAGGGACAGGCGGCGGCTACACCTTC
j_call: TRBJ2-7; clone_size: NA; d_call: NA; v_call: TRBV28; cdr3_aa: CAAEGRYEQYF; cdr3_nt: TGTGCCGCGGAGGGAAGATACGAGCAGTACTTC
j_call: TRBJ2-1; clone_size: NA; d_call: TRBD2; v_call: TRBV7-6; cdr3_aa: CASSHRAGGLNEQFF; cdr3_nt: TGTGCCAGCAGCCATCGAGCGGGAGGGCTGAATGAGCAGTTCTTC
j_call: TRBJ2-7; clone_size: NA; d_call: NA; v_call: TRBV10-2; cdr3_aa: CASSEQLGYEQYF; cdr3_nt: TGCGCCAGCAGTGAGCAACTAGGGTACGAGCAGTACTTC
j_call: TRBJ2-1; clone_size: NA; d_call: NA; v_call: TRBV27; cdr3_aa: CASSLLTGINEQFF; cdr3_nt: TGTGCCAGCAGTTTACTTACAGGAATTAATGAGCAGTTCTTC
j_call: TRBJ1-6; clone_size: NA; d_call: NA; v_call: TRBV5-8; cdr3_aa: CASSLDRRRNSPLHF; cdr3_nt: TGTGCCAGCAGCTTGGACAGGCGTCGGAATTCACCCCTCCACTTT
j_call: TRBJ2-7; clone_size: NA; d_call: NA; v_call: TRBV7-9; cdr3_aa: CASSLVVYEQYF; cdr3_nt: TGTGCCAGCAGCTTAGTAGTCTACGAGCAGTACTTC
j_call: TRBJ2-3; clone_size: NA; d_call: TRBD2; v_call: TRBV5-5; cdr3_aa: CASSPKGLASGGTDTQYF; cdr3_nt: TGTGCCAGCAGCCCCAAAGGGTTGGCTAGCGGTGGCACAGATACGCAGTATTTT
j_call: TRBJ2-7; clone_size: NA; d_call: NA; v_call: TRBV9; cdr3_aa: CASSVAAGRGDEQYF; cdr3_nt: TGTGCCAGCAGCGTAGCTGCAGGGCGGGGTGACGAGCAGTACTTC
j_call: TRBJ1-2; clone_size: NA; d_call: TRBD1; v_call: TRBV10-1; cdr3_aa: CASSESGGNYGYTF; cdr3_nt: TGCGCCAGCAGTGAGTCAGGGGGCAACTATGGCTACACCTTC
j_call: TRBJ2-7; clone_size: NA; d_call: TRBD2; v_call: TRBV6-5; cdr3_aa: CASSYENLAGAEQYF; cdr3_nt: TGTGCCAGCAGTTACGAAAATCTAGCGGGAGCCGAGCAGTACTTC
j_call: TRBJ2-1; clone_size: once; d_call: TRBD1; v_call: TRBV7-2; cdr3_aa: CASSSHRGNEQFF; cdr3_nt: TGTGCCAGCAGCTCCCACAGGGGCAATGAGCAGTTCTTC
j_call: TRBJ1-5; clone_size: NA; d_call: NA; v_call: TRBV28; cdr3_aa: CASNNPSGQPQHF; cdr3_nt: TGTGCCAGCAACAATCCTTCCGGGCAGCCCCAGCATTTT
j_call: TRBJ2-5; clone_size: few; d_call: TRBD2; v_call: TRBV28; cdr3_aa: CASSRTAGGLETQYF; cdr3_nt: TGTGCCAGCAGTCGCACAGCGGGAGGGCTGGAGACCCAGTACTTC